This TCR beta chain was profiled in a study of vaccination effects on CD4 cells after COVID-19. In the ViraFEST assay, antigen-specific CD4+ clonotypes were identified by expansion after peptide-pool stimulation. Between days 9 and 10 of culture, CD4+ T cells were separated out. Nobody among the vaccine recipients had prior SARS-CoV-2 infection (nucleocapsid antibodies were negative). The CDR3 covers 21 residues. The V and J ends lost 4 bases and 4 bases, in that order; junction bases with no gene match: 16. Germline CDR1 reads MGHRA; CDR2 reads YSYEKL. Assay: immunoSEQ multiplex PCR; the TCRdb copy retains only in-frame clones and omits some. The repertoire holds roughly 20,000 clones, with approximately 74% as singletons. In regard to this clone: Its antigen is undetermined.

V and J are TRBV4-1 and TRBJ2-1; 16 bases align to TRBD2. This receptor was taken from a human donor who received a COVID-19 vaccine. Sample: CD4+ T cells from PBMCs cultured with HCoV-NL63 spike peptides, taken before COVID-19 vaccination. The CDR3 region has the DNA TGCGCCAGCAGCCTCACGGGACTAGCGGGAGGGAAGTATGAAAATTACAATGAGCAGTTCTTC. Translated, it gives CASSLTGLAGGKYENYNEQFF.